Shown below are 24 T cell receptor beta chains from a single sample sequenced in a study of blood T cell repertoires in COVID-19. The repertoire was sequenced with immunoSEQ multiplex PCR; TCRdb's copy has only in-frame clones and lacks some. The sample contains fewer than 400,000 clones, around 83% of which appear only once. Material for sequencing was peripheral blood. These receptors were taken from a man aged 30 to 45 with active or convalescent COVID-19.

Only a few counts were recorded for this clone. The chain is built from TRBV7-2 and TRBJ1-6, with a weak D call TRBD1 (6 bases). The CDR3 has 15 amino acids. V was trimmed by 0 bases and J by 6 bases, leaving 9 bases between them. Germline V gene data show CDR1 as SGHTA and CDR2 as FQGNSA. The CDR3 loop reads CASSLALQGNSPLHF. CDR3 sequence (DNA): TGTGCCAGCAGCTTAGCGTTACAGGGTAATTCACCCCTCCACTTT. Full variable domain (missing parts from reference TRBV7-2 and TRBJ1-6): GAGVSQSPSNKVTEKGKDVELRCDPISGHTALYWYRQSLGQGLEFLIYFQGNSAPDKSGLPSDRFSAERTGGSVSTLTIQRTQQEDSAVYLCASSLALQGNSPLHFGNGTRLTVT.

In nucleotides, the CDR3 is TGTGCCAGCAGTTATGGACTAGCGGGGTACGAGCAGTACTTC. Protein product: CASSYGLAGYEQYF. V is TRBV6-5 and J is TRBJ2-7; TRBD2 matches at 12 bases. The CDR3 runs 14 residues. The ends lost 3 bases at V and 4 bases at J; junction bases unmatched: 1. CDR1 and CDR2 (germline): MNHEY, SVGAGI.

This sequence joins TRBV9 and TRBJ2-5; the D gene is possibly TRBD2 (5 bases). The CDR3 length is 15 residues. V lost 0 bases to trimming and J lost 5 bases, with 14 bases between them. Germline CDR1 reads SGDLS; CDR2 reads YYNGEE. CDR3 amino acids: CASSVEGRGWETQYF. The CDR3 nucleotides read TGTGCCAGCAGCGTAGAAGGACGGGGTTGGGAGACCCAGTACTTC.

The chain combines TRBV6-2 or TRBV6-3 with TRBJ2-3, with 12 nucleotides matching TRBD2. Germline CDR1 reads MNHEY; CDR2 reads SVGEGT. V lost 6 bases and J lost 8; bases outside the gene matches: 9. The CDR3 is 15 residues long. CDR3 DNA: TGTGCCAGCAGCCTACCGGGACTAGCGGGCGGTACGCAGTATTTT. Residues: CASSLPGLAGGTQYF.

V and J are TRBV20-1 and TRBJ1-1, with D tentatively TRBD1 (6 bases). The V end lost 3 bases, the J end lost 1 base, and 12 bases lay between the germline ends. The CDR3 loop spans 14 amino acids. The V gene's germline CDR1 is DFQATT and CDR2 SNEGSKA (reference sequence). In nucleotides, the CDR3 is TGCAGTGCTAGTCGGGGGGCGAGGAACACTGAAGCTTTCTTT. It specifies CSASRGARNTEAFF.

The chain recombines TRBV25-1 with TRBJ1-4, with D uncertain. The V gene's germline CDR1 is MGHDK and CDR2 SYGVNS. V was cut by 6 bases and J by 10 bases, with 18 bases left in between. The CDR3 is made up of 14 amino acids. The CDR3 sequence: CASSRGSWRGKLFF. CDR3 bases: TGTGCCAGCAGCCGAGGATCTTGGAGAGGAAAACTGTTTTTT.

This clone was seen only once. The same CDR3 also results from other DNA sequences found in this sample. This chain links TRBV30 with TRBJ2-7; the D gene is possibly TRBD1 (5 bases). Trimming shortened V by 0 bases and J by 5 bases, and 14 bases separated the two germline ends. This CDR3 spans 14 amino acids. Per the germline V gene, CDR1 is GTSNPN and CDR2 is SVGIG (reference sequence). The CDR3 DNA reads as TGTGCCTGGAGTGTACCCCAGGGTGTTCACGAGCAGTACTTC. It is translated as CAWSVPQGVHEQYF.

The chain's CDR3 is CASKQGEVTEAFF. In DNA form, the CDR3 reads TGCGCCAGCAAACAGGGGGAGGTCACTGAAGCTTTCTTT. The chain recombines TRBV5-1 with TRBJ1-1, with 8 bases identical to TRBD1. Germline V CDR1 and CDR2: SGHRS, YFSETQ. This CDR3 region has 13 residues. Trimming removed 6 bases from V and 4 bases from J; junction bases left unmatched: 5.

The rearrangement uses TRBV6-5 and TRBJ1-4, with D possibly being TRBD1 (5 bases). Germline CDR1 reads MNHEY; CDR2 reads SVGAGI. This CDR3 spans 11 amino acids. V was clipped by 10 bases and J by 8 bases, with 11 bases between them. CDR3 sequence: CAIGTYEKLFF. CDR3 coding DNA: TGTGCCATAGGGACTTACGAAAAACTGTTTTTT.

This clone was observed a few times. The chain joins TRBV4-1 to TRBJ2-6, with a tentative D call TRBD1 (6 bases). CDR1 and CDR2 from the germline V gene are MGHRA and YSYEKL. V was trimmed by 3 bases and J by 2 bases, leaving 11 bases between them. The CDR3 is 16 residues long. CDR3 sequence: CASSHAQGTGANVLTF. Here the CDR3 DNA reads TGCGCCAGCAGCCATGCCCAGGGGACTGGGGCCAACGTCCTGACTTTC.

The chain carries TRBV7-9 and TRBJ2-6, with 9 bases fitting TRBD1. Germline lookup yields CDR1 SEHNR and CDR2 FQNEAQ (reference sequence). Unmatched junction bases numbered 2, after V lost 3 bases and J lost 2 bases. The CDR3 contains 16 residues. This CDR3 reads CASSFYRGPGANVLTF. In DNA form, the CDR3 reads TGTGCCAGCAGCTTCTACAGGGGGCCTGGGGCCAACGTCCTGACTTTC.

The chain recombines TRBV25-1 with TRBJ1-4; D possibly corresponds to TRBD1 (5 bases). The germline V gene encodes CDR1 MGHDK and CDR2 SYGVNS. The CDR3 consists of 14 residues. V dropped 4 bases and J dropped 5 bases, with 11 bases sitting between them. The CDR3 protein is CASSGPGPNEKLFF. The CDR3 nucleotides are TGTGCCAGCAGTGGGCCAGGGCCAAATGAAAAACTGTTTTTT.

The chain joins TRBV7-2 to TRBJ2-3, with 7 bases lining up with TRBD2. CDR1 is SGHTA, CDR2 FQGNSA, per germline. Trimming at V came to 0 bases and at J to 9 bases, leaving 6 bases not matched to a gene. There are 14 residues in the CDR3. The CDR3 sequence is CASSLAGGGETQYF. The DNA of the CDR3 is TGTGCCAGCAGCTTAGCCGGCGGGGGAGAGACGCAGTATTTT.

The V gene is TRBV5-5, the J gene TRBJ2-1; 12 bases map to TRBD2. There are 16 residues in the CDR3. Germline loops: CDR1 SGHKS, CDR2 YYEKEE (reference sequence). Trimming removed 4 bases from V and 3 bases from J; junction bases left unmatched: 5. The CDR3: CASSDGLAGIYNEQFF. In nucleotides, the CDR3 is TGTGCCAGCAGCGATGGACTAGCGGGGATCTACAATGAGCAGTTCTTC. Complete variable domain (other parts from reference TRBV5-5 and TRBJ2-1): DAGVTQSPTHLIKTRGQQVTLRCSPISGHKSVSWYQQVLGQGPQFIFQYYEKEERGRGNFPDRFSARQFPNYSSELNVNALLLGDSALYLCASSDGLAGIYNEQFFGPGTRLTVL.

The rearrangement links TRBV19 to TRBJ1-5; 7 bases map to TRBD1. The CDR3 is made up of 16 amino acids. V shed 4 bases, J shed 3 bases, and the junction held 9 bases outside the gene matches. Germline lookup yields CDR1 LNHDA and CDR2 SQIVND (reference sequence). The CDR3 sequence is CASSTPGTAINQPQHF. Here the CDR3 DNA reads TGTGCCAGTAGTACCCCAGGGACAGCGATCAATCAGCCCCAGCATTTT.

V gene TRBV30 combines with J gene TRBJ2-5; D perhaps matches TRBD2 (6 bases). The V end lost 2 bases, the J end lost 6 bases, and 13 bases lay between the germline ends. Per germline, CDR1 GTSNPN and CDR2 SVGIG (reference sequence). CDR3 size: 13 residues. CDR3 in amino acids: CAWSLNSGQTQYF. Written as DNA, the CDR3 is TGTGCCTGGAGTCTTAATAGCGGTCAGACCCAGTACTTC. Based on the CDR3 plus reference TRBV30 and TRBJ2-5, the full variable domain is SQTIHQWPATLVQPVGSPLSLECTVEGTSNPNLYWYRQAAGRGLQLLFYSVGIGQISSEVPQNLSASRPQDRQFILSSKKLLLSDSGFYLCAWSLNSGQTQYFGPGTRLLVL.

This clone was detected once. This chain uses TRBV28 with TRBJ2-5; the D gene is possibly TRBD1 (6 bases). V lost 6 bases, J lost 3 bases, and 8 bases lay in between. Germline CDR1 MDHEN, CDR2 SYDVKM. The CDR3 length is 12 residues. The CDR3 sequence is CASRYREETQYF. Written as DNA, the CDR3 is TGTGCCAGCAGGTACAGGGAAGAGACCCAGTACTTC.

V and J are TRBV30 and TRBJ2-6; D might be TRBD1 (5 bases). Germline loops: CDR1 GTSNPN, CDR2 SVGIG (reference sequence). The V end lost 0 bases, the J end lost 2 bases, and 8 bases lay between the germline ends. This CDR3 has 15 amino acids. The CDR3 region is CAWSVVGAGANVLTF. CDR3 nucleotide sequence: TGTGCCTGGAGTGTAGTAGGGGCTGGGGCCAACGTCCTGACTTTC. Based on the CDR3 plus reference TRBV30 and TRBJ2-6, the full variable domain is SQTIHQWPATLVQPVGSPLSLECTVEGTSNPNLYWYRQAAGRGLQLLFYSVGIGQISSEVPQNLSASRPQDRQFILSSKKLLLSDSGFYLCAWSVVGAGANVLTFGAGSRLTVL.

This clone has only a few counts. This rearrangement joins TRBV21-1 to TRBJ1-1. TRBV21-1 is given as a pseudogene. The CDR3 loop spans 14 amino acids. Here the CDR3 DNA reads TGTGCCAGCACCGTAACCCGGGGGGGCACTGAAGCTTTCTTT. It codes for CASTVTRGGTEAFF.

The chain combines TRBV11-3 with TRBJ2-1; 8 bases align to TRBD2. Trimming removed 1 base from V and 7 bases from J; junction bases left unmatched: 15. Looked up from germline, CDR1 is SGHNT and CDR2 is YENEEA. This CDR3 has 18 amino acids. Written as DNA, the CDR3 is TGTGCCAGCAGCTTAGGCCCCTGGCAGCGGGGGAAGGGGAATGAGCAGTTCTTC. It encodes CASSLGPWQRGKGNEQFF.

This clone was detected once. The genes are TRBV7-8 and TRBJ1-1; D remains unclear. CDR3 length: 12 amino acids. In germline, CDR1 is SGHVS, CDR2 FQNEAQ. The ends were cut back, 1 base at V and 8 bases at J, with 8 bases in the middle. CDR3 amino acids: CASSLGAGEAFF. The CDR3 DNA sequence: TGTGCCAGCAGCTTAGGGGCAGGCGAAGCTTTCTTT.

The J gene is TRBJ2-7, the V gene TRBV4-2; the D gene is possibly TRBD2 (5 bases). This CDR3 has 17 amino acids. V shed 1 base and J shed 1 base, with 17 bases lying between them. The V gene's germline CDR1 is LGHNA and CDR2 YNFKEQ. The CDR3 loop is CASSQALTAGSSYEQYF. The DNA for the CDR3 is TGTGCCAGCAGCCAAGCTCTCACGGCGGGTTCGTCCTACGAGCAGTACTTC.

V usage is TRBV5-4 and J usage is TRBJ2-1; 8 bases align to TRBD2. V dropped 0 bases and J dropped 4; count of bases not matched to a gene: 6. CDR3 length equals 16 residues. The germline CDR1 and CDR2 sequences are SGHNT and YYREEE (reference sequence). Written as DNA, the CDR3 is TGTGCCAGCAGCTTGGGAGGACGGGGGGGGTACAATGAGCAGTTCTTC. This sequence encodes CASSLGGRGGYNEQFF.

V usage is TRBV6-5 and J usage is TRBJ2-2, with TRBD1 matching over 7 bases. The CDR3 sequence is 16 residues long. Looked up from germline, CDR1 is MNHEY and CDR2 is SVGAGI. Germline trimming cut 4 bases from V and 0 bases from J; bases unmatched to any gene: 5. The CDR3 DNA follows: TGTGCCAGCAGTTCGAGGGACAGCGCGAACACCGGGGAGCTGTTTTTT. Translation: CASSSRDSANTGELFF.